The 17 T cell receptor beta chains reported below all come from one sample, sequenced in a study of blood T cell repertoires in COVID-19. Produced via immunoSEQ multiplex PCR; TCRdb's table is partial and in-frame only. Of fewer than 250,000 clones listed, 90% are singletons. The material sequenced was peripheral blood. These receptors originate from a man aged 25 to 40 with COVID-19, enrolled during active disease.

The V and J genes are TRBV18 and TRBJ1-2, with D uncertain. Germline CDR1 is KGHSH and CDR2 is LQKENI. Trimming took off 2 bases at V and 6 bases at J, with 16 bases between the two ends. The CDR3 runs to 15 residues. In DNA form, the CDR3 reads TGTGCCAGCTCACCAACGACTGGTCGCTTTGATGGCTACACCTTC. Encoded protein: CASSPTTGRFDGYTF. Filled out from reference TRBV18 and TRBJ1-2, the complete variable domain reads NAGVMQNPRHLVRRRGQEARLRCSPMKGHSHVYWYRQLPEEGLKFMVYLQKENIIDESGMPKERFSAEFPKEGPSILRIQQVVRGDSAAYFCASSPTTGRFDGYTFGSGTRLTVV.

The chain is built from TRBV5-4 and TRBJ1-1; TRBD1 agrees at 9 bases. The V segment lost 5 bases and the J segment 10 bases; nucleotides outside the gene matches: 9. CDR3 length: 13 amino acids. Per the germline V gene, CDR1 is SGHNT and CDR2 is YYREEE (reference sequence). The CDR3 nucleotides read TGTGCCAGCAGACCGGGACAGGGCTCCCGAGCTTTCTTT. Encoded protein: CASRPGQGSRAFF.

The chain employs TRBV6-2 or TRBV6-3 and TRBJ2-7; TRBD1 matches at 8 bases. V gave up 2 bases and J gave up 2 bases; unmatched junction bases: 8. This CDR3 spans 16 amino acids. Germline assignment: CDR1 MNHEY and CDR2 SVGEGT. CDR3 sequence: CASSYRQTGDAYEQYF. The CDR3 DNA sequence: TGTGCCAGCAGTTACCGCCAGACAGGGGATGCCTACGAGCAGTACTTC.

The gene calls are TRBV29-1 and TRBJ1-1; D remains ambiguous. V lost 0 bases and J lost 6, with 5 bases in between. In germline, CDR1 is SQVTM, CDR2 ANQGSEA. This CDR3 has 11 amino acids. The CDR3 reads CSVEDPSEAFF. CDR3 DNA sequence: TGCAGCGTTGAAGATCCCTCTGAAGCTTTCTTT.

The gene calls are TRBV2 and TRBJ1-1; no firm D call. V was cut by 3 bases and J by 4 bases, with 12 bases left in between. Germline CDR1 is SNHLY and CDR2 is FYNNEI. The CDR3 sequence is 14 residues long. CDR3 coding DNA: TGTGCCAGCAGTGAGATTTTGGAGAGCACTGAAGCTTTCTTT. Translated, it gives CASSEILESTEAFF.

The CDR3 DNA reads as TGTGCCAGCAGTTACGAGGCGAGGAATTCTAACTATGGCTACACCTTC. Its protein product is CASSYEARNSNYGYTF. The gene calls are TRBV6-2 or TRBV6-3 and TRBJ1-2, with unresolved D. Germline-derived CDR1 and CDR2 are MNHEY and SVGEGT. This CDR3 has 16 amino acids. Trimming stripped 2 bases from V and 0 bases from J, with 13 bases between.

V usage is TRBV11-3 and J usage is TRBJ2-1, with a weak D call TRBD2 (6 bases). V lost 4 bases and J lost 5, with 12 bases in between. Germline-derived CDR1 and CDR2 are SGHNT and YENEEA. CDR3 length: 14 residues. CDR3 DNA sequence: TGTGCCAGCAGCTCAAGGAGGGCCCACAATGAGCAGTTCTTC. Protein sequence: CASSSRRAHNEQFF.

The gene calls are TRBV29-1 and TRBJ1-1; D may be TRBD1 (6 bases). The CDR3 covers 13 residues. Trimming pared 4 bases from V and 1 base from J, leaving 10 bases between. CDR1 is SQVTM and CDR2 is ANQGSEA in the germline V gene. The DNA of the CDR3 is TGCAGCGTTGCACAGGGACAGAACACTGAAGCTTTCTTT. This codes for CSVAQGQNTEAFF.

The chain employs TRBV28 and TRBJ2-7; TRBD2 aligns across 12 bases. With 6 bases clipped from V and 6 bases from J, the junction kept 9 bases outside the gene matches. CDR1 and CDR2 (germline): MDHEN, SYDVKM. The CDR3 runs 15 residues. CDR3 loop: CASSSLTSGSGEQYF. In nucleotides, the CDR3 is TGTGCCAGCAGCTCCTTGACTAGCGGGAGCGGCGAGCAGTACTTC.

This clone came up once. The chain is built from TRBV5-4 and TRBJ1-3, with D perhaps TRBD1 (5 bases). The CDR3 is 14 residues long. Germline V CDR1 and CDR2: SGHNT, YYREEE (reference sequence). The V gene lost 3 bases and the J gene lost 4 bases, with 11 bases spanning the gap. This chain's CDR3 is CASSWGGIGNTIYF. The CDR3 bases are TGTGCCAGCAGCTGGGGGGGAATCGGAAACACCATATATTTT.

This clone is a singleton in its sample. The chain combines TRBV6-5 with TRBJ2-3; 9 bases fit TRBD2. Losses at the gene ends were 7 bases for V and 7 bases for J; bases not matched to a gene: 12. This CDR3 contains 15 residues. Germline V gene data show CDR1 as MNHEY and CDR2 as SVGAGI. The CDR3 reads CASITTSGLMNTQYF. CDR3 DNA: TGTGCCAGCATTACGACTAGCGGCTTAATGAATACGCAGTATTTT.

The CDR3 loop is CASSGAQAYNQPQHF. In DNA form, the CDR3 reads TGTGCCAGCAGTGGGGCTCAGGCGTACAATCAGCCCCAGCATTTT. This chain uses TRBV2 with TRBJ1-5; no reliable D call. CDR1 is SNHLY, CDR2 FYNNEI, per germline. CDR3 length: 15 amino acids. With 4 bases removed from V and 3 bases from J, the gap between germline ends came to 13 bases.

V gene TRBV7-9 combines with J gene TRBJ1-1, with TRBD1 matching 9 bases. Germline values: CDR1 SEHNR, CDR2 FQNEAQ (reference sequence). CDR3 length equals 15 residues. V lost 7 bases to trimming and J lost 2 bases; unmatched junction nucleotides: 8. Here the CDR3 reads CASTDPQGANTEAFF. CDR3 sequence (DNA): TGTGCCAGCACCGACCCACAGGGGGCTAACACTGAAGCTTTCTTT. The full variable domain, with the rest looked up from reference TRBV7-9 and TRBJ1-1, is DTGVSQNPRHKITKRGQNVTFRCDPISEHNRLYWYRQTLGQGPEFLTYFQNEAQLEKSRLLSDRFSAERPKGSFSTLEIQRTEQGDSAMYLCASTDPQGANTEAFFGQGTRLTVV.

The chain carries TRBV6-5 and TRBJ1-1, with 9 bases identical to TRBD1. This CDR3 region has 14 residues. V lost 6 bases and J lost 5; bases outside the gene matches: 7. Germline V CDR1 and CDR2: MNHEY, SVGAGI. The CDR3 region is CASSNRDRVTEAFF. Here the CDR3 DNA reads TGTGCCAGCAGCAACCGGGACAGGGTTACTGAAGCTTTCTTT.

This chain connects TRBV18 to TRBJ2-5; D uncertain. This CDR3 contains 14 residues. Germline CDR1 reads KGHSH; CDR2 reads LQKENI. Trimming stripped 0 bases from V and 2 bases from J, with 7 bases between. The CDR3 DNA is TGTGCCAGCTCACCACCGTCAGCGCAAGAGACCCAGTACTTC. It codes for CASSPPSAQETQYF.

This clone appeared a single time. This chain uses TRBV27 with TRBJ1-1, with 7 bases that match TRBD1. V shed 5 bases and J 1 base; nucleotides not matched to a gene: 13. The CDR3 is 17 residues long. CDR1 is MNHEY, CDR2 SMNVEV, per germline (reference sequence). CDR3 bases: TGTGCCAGCAGTCTAATCCGGTACAGGGGAGGGAACACTGAAGCTTTCTTT. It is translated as CASSLIRYRGGNTEAFF.

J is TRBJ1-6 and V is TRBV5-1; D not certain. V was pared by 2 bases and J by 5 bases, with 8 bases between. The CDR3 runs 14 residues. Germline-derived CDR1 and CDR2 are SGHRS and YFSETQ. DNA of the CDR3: TGCGCCAGCAGCTTCGCCGGTGATAATTCACCCCTCCACTTT. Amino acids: CASSFAGDNSPLHF. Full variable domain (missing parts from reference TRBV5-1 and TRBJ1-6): KAGVTQTPRYLIKTRGQQVTLSCSPISGHRSVSWYQQTPGQGLQFLFEYFSETQRNKGNFPGRFSGRQFSNSRSEMNVSTLELGDSALYLCASSFAGDNSPLHFGNGTRLTVT.